One and the same sample provided the 21 T cell receptor beta chains below, sequenced in a study of blood T cells in healthy people across ages. Next came a second PCR, run for 7 to 11 cycles, which used a sample-barcoded 5' primer along with a J-beta primer mix. TCRdb itself ran the 5' RACE reads through MiXCR, one entry per CDR3 protein. The sample includes 1.5 million or so distinct CDR3 sequences, about 42% of them seen just once. Sequencing input: blood. The receptor set was obtained from a woman aged 18 to 35 in good health.

This clonotype came up a few times. V usage is TRBV20-1 and J usage is TRBJ2-1, with 16 bases matching TRBD2. V shed 0 bases and J 15 bases; nucleotides not matched to a gene: 11. Per the germline V gene, CDR1 is DFQATT and CDR2 is SNEGSKA (reference sequence). The CDR3 is 16 amino acids. The CDR3 reads CSARDQKGTSGRGRFF. The CDR3 coding sequence is TGCAGTGCTAGAGATCAAAAGGGGACTAGCGGGAGGGGGAGGTTCTTC.

This clonotype was seen a handful of times. The chain is built from TRBV13 and TRBJ1-2; a possible D gene is TRBD1 (5 bases). The CDR3 loop spans 16 amino acids. Germline CDR1 and CDR2: PRHDT and FYEKMQ (reference sequence). With 5 bases removed from V and 5 bases from J, the gap between germline ends came to 21 bases. The CDR3 nucleotides are TGTGCCAGCAGCAACTTTGACGGGGGGGAAAAGTATGGCTACACCTTC. Protein product: CASSNFDGGEKYGYTF. The variable domain in full, completed from reference TRBV13 and TRBJ1-2, reads AAGVIQSPRHLIKEKRETATLKCYPIPRHDTVYWYQQGPGQDPQFLISFYEKMQSDKGSIPDRFSAQQFSDYHSELNMSSLELGDSALYFCASSNFDGGEKYGYTFGSGTRLTVV.

The chain joins TRBV20-1 to TRBJ2-1, with unresolved D. CDR1 and CDR2 from the germline V gene are DFQATT and SNEGSKA (reference sequence). The CDR3 loop spans 12 amino acids. The germline V and J ends were trimmed by 3 bases and 8 bases, with 11 bases remaining between them. Here the CDR3 reads CSARSITHEQFF. CDR3 DNA sequence: TGCAGTGCTAGGTCCATAACTCATGAGCAGTTCTTC.

Of note for this clonotype: Germline is not matched at one junction end, which may reflect a read error. The chain is built from TRBV6-4 and TRBJ2-1; D may be TRBD1 (5 bases). The germline V gene encodes CDR1 MRHNA and CDR2 SNTAGT. The CDR3 consists of 12 residues. Written as DNA, the CDR3 is TGTGCCAGCGGTGACTTTAGGGGAGAGCAGTTCTTC. It translates to CASGDFRGEQFF.

This clonotype has only a few counts. The V and J genes are TRBV7-9 and TRBJ2-5; D perhaps matches TRBD1 (5 bases). V lost 4 bases and J 3 bases, leaving 15 bases between the germline ends. CDR1 is SEHNR, CDR2 FQNEAQ, per germline (reference sequence). The CDR3 runs 15 residues. CDR3: CASSWFAWGKETQYF. CDR3 coding DNA: TGTGCCAGCAGCTGGTTCGCGTGGGGCAAAGAGACCCAGTACTTC.

This clonotype was counted only a few times. This chain joins TRBV7-9 and TRBJ2-3; D is perhaps TRBD2 (6 bases). The germline V and J ends were trimmed by 4 bases and 0 bases, with 11 bases remaining between them. The CDR3 is made up of 15 amino acids. Germline V CDR1 and CDR2: SEHNR, FQNEAQ (reference sequence). CDR3 in DNA: TGTGCCAGCAGCTCCCGACTAGAAAGCACAGATACGCAGTATTTT. Translated, it gives CASSSRLESTDTQYF.

The chain combines TRBV4-3 with TRBJ1-2; no clear D gene. V lost 0 bases to trimming and J lost 4 bases, with 12 bases between them. The CDR3 runs 15 residues. Germline V gene lookup returns CDR1 LGHNA and CDR2 YSLEER. For the CDR3, the DNA is TGCGCCAGCAGCCAAGATTTTTCGACAAGCTATGGCTACACCTTC. Encoded protein: CASSQDFSTSYGYTF.

The CDR3 DNA reads TGCAGTGCGGAGGGGTCAAAGAGGACAGATACGCAGTATTTT. It specifies CSAEGSKRTDTQYF. This sequence joins TRBV20-1 and TRBJ2-3; D is possibly TRBD2 (6 bases). V gave up 6 bases and J gave up 3 bases, with 16 bases separating them. Germline V gene lookup returns CDR1 DFQATT and CDR2 SNEGSKA (reference sequence). This CDR3 contains 14 residues.

The V and J genes are TRBV9 and TRBJ1-2, with 7 nucleotides matching TRBD1. With V trimmed by 6 bases and J by 0 bases, 8 bases remained unmatched. Germline-derived CDR1 and CDR2 are SGDLS and YYNGEE. This CDR3 contains 15 residues. CDR3 region: CASNPWDSANYGYTF. CDR3 DNA: TGTGCCAGCAACCCCTGGGACAGCGCTAACTATGGCTACACCTTC.

A remark on this clonotype: The germline gene is not matched at one end of the junction; a read error may be the cause. This chain joins TRBV20-1 and TRBJ2-3; D may be TRBD1 (6 bases). The CDR3 runs to 14 residues. Per germline, CDR1 DFQATT and CDR2 SNEGSKA (reference sequence). CDR3 in amino acids: CSARDLGRGDTQYF. CDR3 coding DNA: TGTAGTGCTAGAGATCTTGGTAGGGGGGATACGCAGTATTTT.

The chain joins TRBV20-1 to TRBJ2-7; 9 bases map to TRBD1. Germline trimming cut 6 bases from V and 7 bases from J; bases unmatched to any gene: 10. CDR1 and CDR2 from the germline V gene are DFQATT and SNEGSKA (reference sequence). CDR3 length: 13 amino acids. The CDR3, as DNA: TGCAGTGCGCCCGGGACAGGGTTGGGAGAGCAGTACTTC. Translating gives CSAPGTGLGEQYF.

The rearrangement joins TRBV27 to TRBJ1-5, with D maybe TRBD1 (5 bases). Trimming took 5 bases from V and 4 from J, leaving 12 bases between them. In germline, CDR1 is MNHEY, CDR2 SMNVEV (reference sequence). CDR3 length: 14 amino acids. CDR3 nucleotides: TGTGCCAGCAGTGGGGGGATCCGGAATCAGCCCCAGCATTTT. It specifies CASSGGIRNQPQHF.

This clonotype was seen more than once but under ten times. J is TRBJ1-5 and V is TRBV5-1; 7 bases fit TRBD1. Germline-derived CDR1 and CDR2 are SGHRS and YFSETQ. V shed 4 bases and J 2 bases; nucleotides not matched to a gene: 3. The CDR3 is 14 amino acids. The CDR3 reads CASSIGQGNQPQHF. The CDR3 DNA is TGCGCCAGCAGCATAGGACAGGGCAATCAGCCCCAGCATTTT.

CDR3 DNA sequence: TGTGCCAGCAGTCACAATGAGGGTTTTTCGAATGAGCAGTTCTTC. It translates to CASSHNEGFSNEQFF. The chain uses TRBV4-2 and TRBJ2-1, with D possibly matching TRBD2 (5 bases). Trimming removed 6 bases at V and 7 bases at J, with 19 bases between. CDR1 is LGHNA and CDR2 is YNFKEQ in the germline V gene. This CDR3 comprises 15 residues.

V and J are TRBV10-3 and TRBJ2-7, with D perhaps TRBD2 (5 bases). This CDR3 has 15 amino acids. V was cut by 5 bases and J by 0 bases, with 14 bases left in between. The germline V gene encodes CDR1 ENHRY and CDR2 SYGVKD. DNA of the CDR3: TGTGCCATCAGTCCTTTGAGCGGAAGCTCCTACGAGCAGTACTTC. The encoded protein is CAISPLSGSSYEQYF.

A few counts support this clonotype. V gene TRBV14 combines with J gene TRBJ2-3; no reliable D call. Deletions cut 0 bases from V and 8 bases from J, with 12 bases between. Germline lookup yields CDR1 SGHDN and CDR2 FVKESK. The length of the CDR3 is 14 residues. CDR3 coding DNA: TGTGCCAGCAGCCAAGACCCGACAAGACGTACGCAGTATTTT. Protein sequence: CASSQDPTRRTQYF.

This clonotype appeared many times. A read error may produce the germline difference seen at one junction end. The chain is built from TRBV7-2 and TRBJ2-3; D is perhaps TRBD1 or TRBD2 (5 bases each). Germline V gene lookup returns CDR1 SGHTA and CDR2 FQGNSA. This CDR3 has 13 residues. The CDR3 is CASSLGVADTQYF. The CDR3 coding sequence is TGCGCCAGCAGCTTGGGGGTTGCAGATACGCAGTATTTT.

The sample holds one count of this clonotype. At one end the junction does not follow the germline gene, possibly because of a read error. The rearrangement joins TRBV28 to TRBJ2-2, with 7 bases identical to TRBD1. Germline loops: CDR1 MDHEN, CDR2 SYDVKM. This CDR3 spans 15 amino acids. The CDR3 DNA is TGTGCCGGCAGTAAAGGGGGCGTAGGCACCGGGGAGCTGTTTTTT. This encodes CAGSKGGVGTGELFF.

The chain uses TRBV6-5 and TRBJ2-7; maybe TRBD2 (5 bases). Trimming took off 4 bases at V and 0 bases at J, with 10 bases between the two ends. The CDR3 length is 14 residues. Germline CDR1 and CDR2: MNHEY and SVGAGI. The CDR3: CASSSQAASYEQYF. In DNA form, the CDR3 reads TGTGCCAGCAGTTCACAAGCGGCCTCCTACGAGCAGTACTTC.

Worth noting for this clonotype: A far larger clone is off by one base, so a read error is likely. This chain joins TRBV7-9 and TRBJ1-1, with a tentative D call TRBD1 (5 bases). This CDR3 region has 12 residues. Trimming took 1 base from V and 6 from J, leaving 6 bases between them. In germline, CDR1 is SEHNR, CDR2 FQNEAQ (reference sequence). The CDR3 DNA reads as TGTGCCAGCAGCTTAGGGGACGCTGAAGCTTTCTTT. The encoded protein is CASSLGDAEAFF.

The chain combines TRBV5-1 with TRBJ2-2; the D call may be TRBD1 or TRBD2 (5 bases each). Germline CDR1 reads SGHRS; CDR2 reads YFSETQ. The CDR3 is 15 amino acids. Trimming cost V 6 bases and J 5 bases, with 17 bases left between them. CDR3: CASIHVGGWTGELFF. CDR3 sequence (DNA): TGCGCCAGCATCCACGTTGGGGGTTGGACCGGGGAGCTGTTTTTT.